A selection of T cell receptor beta chains follows, all from one sample in a study of blood T cell repertoires in COVID-19. Assay: immunoSEQ multiplex PCR; the TCRdb copy retains only in-frame clones and omits some. This sample has approximately 180,000 clones, with 85% to 90% found just once. Sequenced input: peripheral blood. These receptors were taken from a person in their 70s with COVID-19, enrolled during active disease. CDR3s include the opening cysteine and the closing phenylalanine or tryptophan. D genes are given only for firm matches. Clone size, where shown, is once, few, many, or a class for clones that have expanded.

cdr3_nt cdr3_aa j_call d_call v_call clone_size
TGCAGCACCCCCGGCGGGAGTACCCCCTACAATGAGCAGTTCTTC CSTPGGSTPYNEQFF TRBJ2-1 TRBD2 TRBV29-1 .
TGCGCCAGTTGGGACAGACGAGAAACTGAAGCTTTCTTT CASWDRRETEAFF TRBJ1-1 TRBD1 TRBV5-1 .
TGCGCCAGCAGCTTGGGACAAGCTGGGGAGCTGTTTTTT CASSLGQAGELFF TRBJ2-2 . TRBV5-1 .
TGCAGTGGCGAAACCACAGATACGCAGTATTTT CSGETTDTQYF TRBJ2-3 . TRBV20-1 .
TGTGCCACCAGTGGCCCGGCCTCGGGGACTGTGGGGTTGGATACGCAGTATTTT CATSGPASGTVGLDTQYF TRBJ2-3 . TRBV24-1 many
TGTGCCAGCAGCACCACCGGGACAGAAGCTAACTATGGCTACACCTTC CASSTTGTEANYGYTF TRBJ1-2 TRBD1 TRBV7-9 .
TGTGCCAGCAGCGCACGACAGGGTCGGAGGGTGACTGAAGCTTTCTTT CASSARQGRRVTEAFF TRBJ1-1 TRBD1 TRBV7-9 .
TGTGCCAGCAGCCAAGATTTAATTCAGTCGAATGAGCAGTTCTTC CASSQDLIQSNEQFF TRBJ2-1 . TRBV3-1/TRBV3-2 once
TGTGCCAGTAGTAAGATAGCAACTAATGAAAAACTGTTTTTT CASSKIATNEKLFF TRBJ1-4 . TRBV19 .
TGTGCCAGCAGCGTAGTCGCAGGGGTTACCACTGAAGCTTTCTTT CASSVVAGVTTEAFF TRBJ1-1 . TRBV9 .
TGCGCCAGCAGCCGCGCGCAGAGGACCGGGGAGCTGTTTTTT CASSRAQRTGELFF TRBJ2-2 . TRBV4-3 .
TGTGCCAGCAGTTTAAATTTCGGGGGGTCCACTGAAGCTTTCTTT CASSLNFGGSTEAFF TRBJ1-1 . TRBV27 .
TGTGCCAGCAGCCAAGATAGTGCGATAGGGGCCAACGTCCTGACTTTC CASSQDSAIGANVLTF TRBJ2-6 . TRBV14 .
TGCGCCAGCAGTATCGTTTCTAGGAACACTGAAGCTTTCTTT CASSIVSRNTEAFF TRBJ1-1 . TRBV5-1 .
TGCAGTGCTAGTTCCCCGTTAGGCAATCAGCCCCAGCATTTT CSASSPLGNQPQHF TRBJ1-5 . TRBV20-1 .
TGTGCCAGCAGCCCAATACTGCGGGGGCTCAATTCCTGGCGGTACTTC CASSPILRGLNSWRYF TRBJ2-7 . TRBV9 .
TGTGCCAGCAGCCCCGCGGAGTCGGGTCGCTACGAGCAGTACTTC CASSPAESGRYEQYF TRBJ2-7 . TRBV13 few
TGTGCCAGTACCGCCCGGGACAGGGATGAGACCCAGTACTTC CASTARDRDETQYF TRBJ2-5 TRBD1 TRBV6-6 .
TGTGCCAGCAGCCCCGCCAGCGGAGGCGAGCAGTACTTC CASSPASGGEQYF TRBJ2-7 . TRBV7-3 .
TGTGCCAGCAGCTTGTCCTCAGCGGGAGTACCTTACAATGAGCAGTTCTTC CASSLSSAGVPYNEQFF TRBJ2-1 TRBD2 TRBV7-8 few
TGTGCCAGCAGCTTGGGGCCAGACTATGGCTACACCTTC CASSLGPDYGYTF TRBJ1-2 . TRBV7-2 .
TGTGCCAGTAGTATAGGAAGGGGGAACGAGCAGTACTTC CASSIGRGNEQYF TRBJ2-7 . TRBV19 .
TGCGCCAGCAGCCAAGATCGGGGGTATGGGGGTGGCTACACCTTC CASSQDRGYGGGYTF TRBJ1-2 . TRBV4-3 .
TGTGCCGCACGCGGCGGCGGGGTCACAGATACGCAGTATTTT CAARGGGVTDTQYF TRBJ2-3 . TRBV10-3 .
TGTGCCAGCATCGGGACAGGTTGGGGCTACACCTTC CASIGTGWGYTF TRBJ1-2 TRBD1 TRBV3-1/TRBV3-2 .
TGTGCCAGCAGCTTATTAGGAGGCCAAGAGACCCAGTACTTC CASSLLGGQETQYF TRBJ2-5 . TRBV7-2 .
TGTGCCAGCAGCTTATCTCGAGCGGGAGGCCAAGAGACCCAGTACTTC CASSLSRAGGQETQYF TRBJ2-5 TRBD2 TRBV7-2 .
TGTGCCAGCAGGCAGGAAGTAGGCAATTCACCCCTCCACTTT CASRQEVGNSPLHF TRBJ1-6 . TRBV27 .
TGCGCCAGCAGCCAAGTTCTAGGGGACTCCTACGAGCAGTACTTC CASSQVLGDSYEQYF TRBJ2-7 . TRBV4-1 .
TGTGCCAGCAGCCCCGAGGAGGGGTACGAGCAGTACTTC CASSPEEGYEQYF TRBJ2-7 . TRBV6-2/TRBV6-3 .
TGTGCCAGCAGCTCACAACGGGGAGGGACCCACATTCAGTACTTC CASSSQRGGTHIQYF TRBJ2-4 TRBD2 TRBV28 .
TGTGCCAGCAGTGAACGCAGGGGTAACTATGGCTACACCTTC CASSERRGNYGYTF TRBJ1-2 . TRBV2 once
TGTGCCAGTGCCCGGGACAGCTCTCAGCCCCAGCATTTT CASARDSSQPQHF TRBJ1-5 TRBD1 TRBV9 .
TGTGCCAGCAGCCAAGGGGGGCAGCCCTCTGGAAACACCATATATTTT CASSQGGQPSGNTIYF TRBJ1-3 . TRBV14 .
TGTGCCAGTAGTAGCGGACAGGGGGTAAATGAAAAACTGTTTTTT CASSSGQGVNEKLFF TRBJ1-4 TRBD1 TRBV19 .
TGTGCCAGCAGAAACGCGGGGGCGAAGGAGCAGTACTTC CASRNAGAKEQYF TRBJ2-7 . TRBV6-5 .
TGCGCCAGCAGCTCGACTACGGATGGAAACACCATATATTTT CASSSTTDGNTIYF TRBJ1-3 . TRBV5-1 .
TGTGCCAGCTCACAAGGAGTTGGACTCTACGAGCAGTACTTC CASSQGVGLYEQYF TRBJ2-7 . TRBV18 .
TGTGCCAGCAGCCCCGGGGATGCTTCCTACAATGAGCAGTTCTTC CASSPGDASYNEQFF TRBJ2-1 . TRBV6-2/TRBV6-3 .
TGTGCCAGCTCACCCCAGGACAGGGCAACCTACGAGCAGTACTTC CASSPQDRATYEQYF TRBJ2-7 TRBD1 TRBV18 .
TGTGCCAGCAGTTACTCCAGAGGGGGTATGACCCAGTACTTC CASSYSRGGMTQYF TRBJ2-5 . TRBV6-5 .
TGTGCCAGCAGCTTTGGGACTGCTCTGGGAGAGACCCAGTACTTC CASSFGTALGETQYF TRBJ2-5 . TRBV5-4 .
TGTGCCAGCACCGCCGGACAGGGGGCATACTATGGCTACACCTTC CASTAGQGAYYGYTF TRBJ1-2 TRBD1 TRBV2 .
TGTGCCATCAGTCCACCAGGGACTAGCGGGAGGACAACGCAGTATTTT CAISPPGTSGRTTQYF TRBJ2-3 TRBD2 TRBV10-3 .
TGTGCCAGCAGTGCTTCTCCGGGACAGGGGGCCTACGAGCAGTACTTC CASSASPGQGAYEQYF TRBJ2-7 TRBD1 TRBV25-1 .
TGCAGCGTCGGGCGGGGGTCATTTCAGGGGCACTACGAGCAGTACTTC CSVGRGSFQGHYEQYF TRBJ2-7 . TRBV29-1 .